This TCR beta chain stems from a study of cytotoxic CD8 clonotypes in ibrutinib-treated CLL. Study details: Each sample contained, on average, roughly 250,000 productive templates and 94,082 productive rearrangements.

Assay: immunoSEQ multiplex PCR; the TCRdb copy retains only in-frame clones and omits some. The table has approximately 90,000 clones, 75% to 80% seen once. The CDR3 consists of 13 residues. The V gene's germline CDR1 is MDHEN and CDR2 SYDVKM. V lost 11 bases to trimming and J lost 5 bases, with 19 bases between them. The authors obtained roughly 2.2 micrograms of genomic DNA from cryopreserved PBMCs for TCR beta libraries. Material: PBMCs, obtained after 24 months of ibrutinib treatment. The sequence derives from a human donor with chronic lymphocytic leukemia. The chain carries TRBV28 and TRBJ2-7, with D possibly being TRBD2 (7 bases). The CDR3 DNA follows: TGTGCCTCAGGGGAGGGGGGGCCGCACGAGCAGTACTTC. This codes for CASGEGGPHEQYF.